Described below is a single T cell receptor beta chain sequence and its context. Its antigen is unknown. The CDR3 runs 12 residues. Germline V gene data show CDR1 as LNHDA and CDR2 as SQIVND (reference sequence). These data come from a study of beta chain features in type 1 diabetes. Findings and limits, study-wide: Shortening of TCRB CDR3s, moderate but significant, appeared in all four CD4+ subsets of Type 1 diabetes patients.

Investigators reverse transcribed all isolated RNA, so they sequenced expressed TCRB transcripts. Assay: immunoSEQ multiplex PCR; the TCRdb copy retains only in-frame clones and omits some. The sample gives a few hundred thousand clones, 10% to 15% of which show up once; 0.008% to 0.011% is in the top ten. The gene calls are TRBV19 and TRBJ1-1, with D tentatively TRBD1 (6 bases). Sequencing used naive CD4+ T cells from blood. This clonotype originated in a woman aged 18 to 35 with type 1 diabetes. In nucleotides, the CDR3 is TGTGCTTGCCGGACAGCGAACACTGAAGCTTTCTTT. Encoded protein: CACRTANTEAFF.